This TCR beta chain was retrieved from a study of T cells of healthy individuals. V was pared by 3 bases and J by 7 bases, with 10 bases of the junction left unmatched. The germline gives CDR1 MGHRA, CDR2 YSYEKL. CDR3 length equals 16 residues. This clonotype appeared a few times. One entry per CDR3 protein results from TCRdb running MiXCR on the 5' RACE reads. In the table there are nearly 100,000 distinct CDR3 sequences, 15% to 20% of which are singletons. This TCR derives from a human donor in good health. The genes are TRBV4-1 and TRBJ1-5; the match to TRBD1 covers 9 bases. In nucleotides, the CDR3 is TGCGCCAGCAGCCAGCTTGGACAGGGGAACTGGCAGCCCCAGCATTTT. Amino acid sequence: CASSQLGQGNWQPQHF.